The entry that follows covers one TCR beta chain sequence. This sample was included in a study of blood T cell repertoires in COVID-19. The overall study: Sites in the United States, Italy and Spain provided acute and convalescent COVID-19 samples. T cells, B-cell-depleted T cells, or PBMCs provided the cDNA or gDNA that served as material.

Authors' analysis steps: The authors estimated nucleated cell counts from reference gene primer amplification. The data were produced by immunoSEQ multiplex PCR, yet TCRdb's version contains in-frame clones alone and is incomplete. The V and J calls and clone size come from that table; D and trimming were worked out from the DNA. The sample yields under 40,000 clones, roughly 84% seen once. V was clipped by 4 bases and J by 4 bases; unmatched bases: 2. This CDR3 region has 13 residues. The germline gives CDR1 MGHDK, CDR2 SYGVNS. The receptor's source is a man aged 55 to 70 with active COVID-19. V gene TRBV25-1 combines with J gene TRBJ2-5; TRBD1 matches 8 bases. Sequencing used peripheral blood. Written as DNA, the CDR3 is TGTGCCAGCAGTGGAGACAGGGGAGAGACCCAGTACTTC. This encodes CASSGDRGETQYF.